These 5 T cell receptor beta chains share one sample of origin, sequenced in a study of graft-versus-host responses after intestinal transplantation. Only in-frame clones appear in the TCRdb table, and some are missing; sequencing was by immunoSEQ multiplex PCR. The sample holds roughly 60,000 clones, approximately 90% seen once. Here the sequenced sample was PBMCs, taken 26 days after transplant. The origin of the receptors is a human patient who received an intestinal transplant, so some T cells may come from the graft donor.

The chain couples TRBV5-1 to TRBJ2-7, with TRBD2 matching over 10 bases. The CDR3 is 14 amino acids. Trimming at V came to 0 bases and at J to 12 bases, leaving 9 bases not matched to a gene. Germline lookup yields CDR1 SGHRS and CDR2 YFSETQ. This CDR3 is CASSLDERGGRRYF. The CDR3 DNA reads TGCGCCAGCAGCTTGGATGAGCGGGGGGGCCGCCGGTACTTC. The whole variable domain, remainder taken from reference TRBV5-1 and TRBJ2-7, is KAGVTQTPRYLIKTRGQQVTLSCSPISGHRSVSWYQQTPGQGLQFLFEYFSETQRNKGNFPGRFSGRQFSNSRSEMNVSTLELGDSALYLCASSLDERGGRRYFGPGTRLTVT.

The V call is TRBV6-5, the J call TRBJ2-7; D is perhaps TRBD1 (5 bases). Germline V gives CDR1 MNHEY, CDR2 SVGAGI. This CDR3 is built from 13 residues. The V and J ends lost 0 bases and 4 bases respectively, with 7 bases between them. This CDR3 reads CASSYSTAYEQYF. CDR3 bases: TGTGCCAGCAGTTACTCGACAGCTTACGAGCAGTACTTC.

The chain links TRBV9 to TRBJ2-1; 9 nucleotides agree with TRBD2. Trimming removed 3 bases from V and 7 bases from J; junction bases left unmatched: 8. The CDR3 runs to 15 residues. CDR1 is SGDLS and CDR2 is YYNGEE in the germline V gene. CDR3 in amino acids: CASSASGKNANEQFF. For the CDR3, the DNA is TGTGCCAGCAGCGCTAGCGGGAAGAACGCGAATGAGCAGTTCTTC.

The V call is TRBV19, the J call TRBJ2-5; tentative D call: TRBD1 (6 bases). V lost 0 bases, J lost 2 bases, and 10 bases lay in between. CDR1 is LNHDA and CDR2 is SQIVND in the germline V gene (reference sequence). The CDR3 is made up of 15 amino acids. CDR3 protein: CASSIDLDSQETQYF. The CDR3 nucleotides are TGTGCCAGTAGTATAGATTTGGACAGTCAAGAGACCCAGTACTTC.

The chain uses TRBV5-1 and TRBJ2-1, with TRBD2 as a possible D gene (6 bases). V lost 4 bases, J lost 0 bases, and 17 bases lay in between. CDR3 length equals 17 residues. The germline gives CDR1 SGHRS, CDR2 YFSETQ. Written as DNA, the CDR3 is TGCGCCAGCAGCCAATTTTCTAGCGACTACTCCTACAATGAGCAGTTCTTC. Amino acid sequence: CASSQFSSDYSYNEQFF.